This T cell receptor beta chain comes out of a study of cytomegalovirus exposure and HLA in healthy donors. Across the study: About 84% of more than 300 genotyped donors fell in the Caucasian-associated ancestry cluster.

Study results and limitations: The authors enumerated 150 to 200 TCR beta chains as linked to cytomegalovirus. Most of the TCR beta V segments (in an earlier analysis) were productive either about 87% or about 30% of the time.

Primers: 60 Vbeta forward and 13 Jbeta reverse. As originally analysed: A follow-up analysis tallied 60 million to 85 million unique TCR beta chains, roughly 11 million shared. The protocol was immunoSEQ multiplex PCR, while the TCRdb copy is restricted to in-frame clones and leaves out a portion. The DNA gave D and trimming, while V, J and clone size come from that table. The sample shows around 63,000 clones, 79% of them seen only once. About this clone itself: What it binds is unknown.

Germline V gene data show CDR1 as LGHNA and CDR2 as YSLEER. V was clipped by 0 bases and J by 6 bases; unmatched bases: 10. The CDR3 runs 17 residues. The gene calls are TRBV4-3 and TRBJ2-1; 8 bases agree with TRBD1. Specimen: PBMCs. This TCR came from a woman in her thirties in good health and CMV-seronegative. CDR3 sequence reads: CASSQEISQGAGNEQFF. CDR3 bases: TGCGCCAGCAGCCAAGAAATCTCCCAGGGGGCAGGCAATGAGCAGTTCTTC.